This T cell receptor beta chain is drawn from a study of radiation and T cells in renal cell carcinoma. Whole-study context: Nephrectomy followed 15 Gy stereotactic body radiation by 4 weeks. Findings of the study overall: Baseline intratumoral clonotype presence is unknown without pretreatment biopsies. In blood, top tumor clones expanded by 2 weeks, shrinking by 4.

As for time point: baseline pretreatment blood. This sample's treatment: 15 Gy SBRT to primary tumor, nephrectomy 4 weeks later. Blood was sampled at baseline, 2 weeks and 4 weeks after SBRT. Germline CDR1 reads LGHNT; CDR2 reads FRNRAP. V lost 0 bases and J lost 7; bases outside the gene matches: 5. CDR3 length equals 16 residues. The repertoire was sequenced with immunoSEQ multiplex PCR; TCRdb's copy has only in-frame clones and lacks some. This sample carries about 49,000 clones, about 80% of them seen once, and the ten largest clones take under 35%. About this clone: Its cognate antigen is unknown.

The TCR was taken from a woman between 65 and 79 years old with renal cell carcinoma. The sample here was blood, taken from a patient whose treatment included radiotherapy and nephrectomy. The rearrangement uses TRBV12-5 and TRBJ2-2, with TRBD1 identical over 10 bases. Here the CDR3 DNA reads TGTGCTAGTGGTTTGGTCGGGACAGGGGAAAGCGGGGAGCTGTTTTTT. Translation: CASGLVGTGESGELFF.